There are many counts of the clone carrying this T cell receptor beta chain. The antigen is not known. Researchers took RNA transcripts and amplified the TCR beta CDR3 regions from them. An initial round of RT-PCR targeting the TCR CDR3 relied on the HTBI primer set. TCRdb reanalysed the multiplex PCR reads using MiXCR and keeps one entry per CDR3 protein. The table records a few hundred thousand distinct CDR3 sequences, less than 25% of them present only once. Germline lookup yields CDR1 MNHEY and CDR2 SVGAGI. V lost 4 bases, J lost 4 bases, and 13 bases lay in between. CDR3 size: 14 residues. Exclusion criteria comprised uncontrolled infection, other autoimmune disease, pregnancy or lactation. 9 to 10 ml fresh peripheral blood yielded the PBMCs. The record originates from a study of T cells in Graves' hyperthyroidism and ophthalmopathy. Overall study findings and caveats: Ophthalmopathy got predicted by the model a median approximately 6 months before its onset. Peripheral blood also featured most of the thyroid clonotypes expanded above 0.001.

The chain carries TRBV6-5 and TRBJ1-1; no definite D call. The sequence was obtained from a man between 18 and 35 years old with Graves' hyperthyroidism. Sequenced: blood. The CDR3 protein is CASSSDTESTEAFF. For the CDR3, the DNA is TGTGCCAGCAGTTCTGACACAGAATCCACTGAAGCTTTCTTT.